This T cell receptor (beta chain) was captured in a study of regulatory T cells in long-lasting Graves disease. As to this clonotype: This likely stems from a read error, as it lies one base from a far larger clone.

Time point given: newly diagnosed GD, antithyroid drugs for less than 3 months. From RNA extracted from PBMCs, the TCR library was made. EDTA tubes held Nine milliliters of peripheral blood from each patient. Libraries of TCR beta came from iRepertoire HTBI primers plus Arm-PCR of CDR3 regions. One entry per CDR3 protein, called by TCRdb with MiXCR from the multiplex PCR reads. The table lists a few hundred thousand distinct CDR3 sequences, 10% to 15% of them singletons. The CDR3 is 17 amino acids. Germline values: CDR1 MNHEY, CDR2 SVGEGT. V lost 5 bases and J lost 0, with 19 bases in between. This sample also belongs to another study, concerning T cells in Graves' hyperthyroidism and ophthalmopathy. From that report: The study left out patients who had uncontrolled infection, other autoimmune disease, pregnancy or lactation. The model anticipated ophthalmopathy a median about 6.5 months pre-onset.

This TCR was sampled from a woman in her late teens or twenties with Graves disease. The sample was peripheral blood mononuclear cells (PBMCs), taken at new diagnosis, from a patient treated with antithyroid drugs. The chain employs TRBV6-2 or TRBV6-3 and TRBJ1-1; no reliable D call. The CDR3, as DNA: TGTGCCAGCAGTGAGAGCGGGCCAGAGGGAGTGAACACTGAAGCTTTCTTT. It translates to CASSESGPEGVNTEAFF.